One and the same sample provided the 4 T cell receptor beta chains below, sequenced in a study of T cell responses to AZD1222 COVID-19 vaccine. Generated by immunoSEQ multiplex PCR, the TCRdb table keeps only in-frame clones and is missing some. The sample lists about 53,000 clones; approximately 84% were seen once. The sample in question was peripheral blood, obtained on day 0 of AZD1222 vaccination. The receptor source for this set is an adult in good health.

The J gene is TRBJ2-7, the V gene TRBV12-5; D might be TRBD2 (6 bases). Germline assignment: CDR1 LGHNT and CDR2 FRNRAP. This CDR3 region has 17 residues. V was cut by 0 bases and J by 1 base, with 16 bases left in between. CDR3 nucleotide sequence: TGTGCTAGTGGTTTGGTCCTTGGGGGGTATACTTCCTACGAGCAGTACTTC. Protein product: CASGLVLGGYTSYEQYF.

The sample holds one count of this clone. The chain has TRBV4-3 and TRBJ2-1; 9 nucleotides match TRBD2. The V gene's germline CDR1 is LGHNA and CDR2 YSLEER. After removal of 3 bases from V and 2 bases from J, the junction contained 5 bases not matched to a gene. The CDR3 is 16 residues long. The CDR3 region has the DNA TGCGCCAGCAGCCAGCGGACTAGCGTCGCCTACAATGAGCAGTTCTTC. This encodes CASSQRTSVAYNEQFF.

The chain employs TRBV3-1 (or the pseudogene TRBV3-2) and TRBJ1-1; TRBD1 aligns across 7 bases. Germline lookup yields CDR1 LGHDT and CDR2 YNNKEL (reference sequence). This CDR3 region has 14 residues. Unmatched junction bases numbered 8, after V lost 6 bases and J lost 4 bases. The CDR3 reads CASSLGTVGTEAFF. The CDR3 nucleotides read TGTGCCAGCAGTCTAGGGACAGTCGGCACTGAAGCTTTCTTT.

The rearrangement links TRBV6-5 to TRBJ1-6; D gene unclear. Germline V gene sequence: CDR1 MNHEY, CDR2 SVGAGI. This CDR3 has 16 residues. V dropped 0 bases and J dropped 7 bases, with 13 bases sitting between them. CDR3 nucleotides: TGTGCCAGCAGTTACTCAGTCCGGGTTTGGAATTCACCCCTCCACTTT. Its protein is CASSYSVRVWNSPLHF.